Listed here is a single TCR beta chain. This clonotype occurred a few times. What antigen it recognizes has not been identified. Base quality data are lacking; no much larger clone is found one base away. These data originate in a study of identical twins (dated by TCRdb to the mid-2010s). Some background on the complete study: To test whether fetal clonotypes persist, the study used deep sequencing on TCR alpha and beta repertoires from monozygotic twins, unrelated adults of various ages, and cord blood. To rule out contamination, replicate twin experiments were performed at different times with different library preparation protocols.

Findings and caveats that apply to the study as a whole: Because the same donors could not be followed over many years, the conclusions relied on cross-sectional statistical analysis. In monozygotic twins, out-of-frame TCR alpha sharing was systematically underestimated by recombination models, although the models agreed with sharing between unrelated individuals. Abundant cord blood beta clonotypes had fewer insertions, young adult naive repertoires showed a similar but weaker trend, and memory repertoires showed no such trend. Zero-insertion analyses could be partly confounded by invariant T cells such as MAIT and iNKT, although diverse VJ usage argued against such confounding for most clonotypes. Compared with coincidental sharing between unrelated individuals, out-of-frame TCR alpha sequences shared between twins showed an excess of sequences with low generation probability. Excess twin sharing in beta out-of-frame sequences was weaker because fewer shared sequences lowered the signal-to-noise ratio.

Libraries were made using 5' RACE. Sequencing took place on an Illumina HiSeq 2000. A universal primer binding site was added through template switching, and the final cDNA carried a unique molecular identifier so that TCR cDNA molecules could be counted accurately. First-strand cDNA for TCR alpha and beta chains was synthesized from specific primers in the conserved constant-segment region. To control for contamination, every cDNA library was double barcoded, receiving both a SMART-Mk sample barcode and Illumina barcodes. Two successive PCR steps introduced TruSeq adapter sequences along with Illumina sample barcodes. TCR alpha and beta cDNA libraries were sequenced on the Illumina HiSeq platform with custom primers. Regarding the original processing steps: Unique molecular identifiers were extracted from raw reads with MiGEC, and CDR3 positions were determined with MiXCR. For each individual, recombination models were inferred using an EM algorithm with the repgenHMM and IGoR tools. Shared clonotype analysis was performed with the tcR package in R, normalizing sharing by the product of cloneset sizes. To study raw recombination free of thymic and clonal selection effects, out-of-frame nonproductive sequences were analyzed. TCRdb took the public reads, trimmed them with fastp at Q25, ran MiXCR for clone calling and kept in-frame beta chains. Under each unique CDR3 protein, matching rows form one entry showing the most common genes and DNA. Clone size and V and J calls follow TCRdb, not the original study. The table for this sample lists over 500,000 distinct CDR3 sequences; roughly a fifth of them were counted only once. The ten top clones hold about 0.91% of the sample.

Including the terminal cysteine and phenylalanine, the CDR3 comprises 16 residues. Kept here is only the CDR3 DNA, which spans 48 bases and is read in frame from base 1. As encoded in the germline V gene (reference sequence), CDR1 is DFQATT while CDR2 is SNEGSKA. The germline V and J ends show losses of 5 bases and 1 base respectively, and no gene match explains 8 bases of the junction. Every donor in the study was a healthy Caucasian. Three pairs of female monozygotic twins, all aged 18 to 29 years, were included in the twin cohort. Positive isolation kits from Invitrogen were used to isolate the CD4+ and CD8+ T cell populations. The data were also submitted as part of a second study, on T cells expressing NK-cell markers. In that second paper, the authors write: Three sorted T-cell subsets (CD3+CD56+NKG2C+, CD3+CD56+NKG2C- and CD3+CD56-NKG2C+) from under ten donors had their TCR beta-chain repertoires profiled. Seven of the eight sequenced donors were HCMV-seropositive and one was HCMV-seronegative. To restrict sorting to alphabetaTCR-expressing T cells, an anti-gammadeltaTCR antibody was added in several experiments. In more than five donors, the dominant CD3+CD56+NKG2C+ clonotypes were found to rank among the top 10 CD8+ clonotypes and to make up 1.0-7.0% of CD8+ T cells. Those dominant clonotypes were again the most abundant among CD3+CD56-NKG2C+ cells in a few donors, at about 25-65%. Whether the expanded NKG2C-expressing T cell clones were specific for HCMV antigens remained unclear. Randomly selected healthy volunteers, three men and five women, were used as the eight sequenced donors. HCMV-specific IgG was detected in serum with a commercial ELISA kit to determine HCMV serostatus. Reads were demultiplexed and grouped by UMI with MIGEC, and clonotypes were assembled and quantified with MiTCR. Only TCR cDNA sequences supported by at least two reads were kept to exclude erroneous sequences. The tcR package was used for downstream repertoire analysis, and clonotypes were matched between fractions using CDR3 nucleotide sequence together with V segment. VDJmatch was used to annotate antigen specificity against VDJdb, with one amino acid substitution in CDR3 allowed.

The sample was CD4+ T cells sorted from blood. This receptor was obtained from a woman younger than 30 in good health. The rearrangement joined TRBV20-1 to TRBJ2-7; 13 bases in between match TRBD2. The bases are TGCAGTGCTTCCGGGACTAGCGGGACTTATTCCTACGAGCAGTACTTC. Its product reads: CSASGTSGTYSYEQYF.